The present T cell receptor (beta chain) was sequenced within a study of T cell repertoires in cytomegalovirus infection (dated by TCRdb to about 2019). As for the study more broadly: Donor HLA type was relevant to the analysis, because carriage of CMV infection together with the matching HLA type was indicated by public TCR beta signatures. Paper-wide results and their limitations: Cumulative frequency of public TCR beta family members discriminated carriers of CMV infection plus the relevant HLA type in this cohort and an independent approximately 370-donor cohort. The ex vivo response was dominated by HLA-C-restricted CMV-specific TCR beta clonotypes, and the single most frequent clonotype in two of eight donors was supplied by these HLA-C-restricted clonotypes.

Concerning this clonotype itself: It lacks a known antigen. Base qualities are missing; no much larger clone stands one base away.

The reads were generated on an Illumina HiSeq 1500. The public sequencing data were trimmed at Q25 with fastp and processed into clonotypes with MiXCR by TCRdb, which kept only in-frame beta chains. A single entry per CDR3 protein holds the most common genes and DNA from its merged rows. The table for this sample lists about 60,000 distinct CDR3 sequences; around 34% of them were counted only once. The biggest ten clones account for about 74% of the sample. A distance of 12 bases separates the germline ends of V and J, which lose 5 bases and 0 bases respectively. The CDR3 goes from the cysteine to the phenylalanine over 15 residues. The retained sequence is limited to the CDR3, 45 bases, with the frame set at the first base. From the germline V gene, CDR1 is SGHRS and CDR2 is YFSETQ.

The V gene is TRBV5-1 and the J gene is TRBJ2-1; the D gene cannot be named for sure. This TCR came from a human donor in good health (CMV status not recorded). Some clones in this sample may be carry-over from other donors' samples. Sequencing was performed on PBMCs, sequenced either directly or after in vitro stimulation (not recorded which). The nucleotides are TGCGCCAGCAGTTATGACATTACCTCCTACAATGAGCAGTTCTTC. Protein translation: CASSYDITSYNEQFF. With the portions outside the CDR3 filled from the reference TRBV5-1 and TRBJ2-1 genes, the complete variable region becomes KAGVTQTPRYLIKTRGQQVTLSCSPISGHRSVSWYQQTPGQGLQFLFEYFSETQRNKGNFPGRFSGRQFSNSRSEMNVSTLELGDSALYLCASSYDITSYNEQFFGPGTRLTVL.